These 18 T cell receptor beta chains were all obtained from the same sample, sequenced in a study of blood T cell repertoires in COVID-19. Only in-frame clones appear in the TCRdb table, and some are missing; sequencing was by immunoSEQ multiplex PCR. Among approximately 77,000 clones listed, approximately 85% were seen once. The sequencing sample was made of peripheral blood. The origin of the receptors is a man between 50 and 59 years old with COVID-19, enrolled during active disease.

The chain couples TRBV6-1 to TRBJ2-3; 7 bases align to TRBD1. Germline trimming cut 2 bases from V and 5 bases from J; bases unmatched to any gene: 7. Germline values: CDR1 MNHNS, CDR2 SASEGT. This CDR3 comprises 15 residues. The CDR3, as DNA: TGTGCCAGCAGTGAATGGAAGGGGGCAAGAGATACGCAGTATTTT. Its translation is CASSEWKGARDTQYF.

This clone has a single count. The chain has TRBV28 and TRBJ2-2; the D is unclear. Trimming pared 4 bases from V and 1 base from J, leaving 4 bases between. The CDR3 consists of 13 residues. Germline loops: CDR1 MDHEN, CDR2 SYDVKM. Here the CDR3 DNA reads TGTGCCAGCAGTTCCAGGAACACCGGGGAGCTGTTTTTT. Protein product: CASSSRNTGELFF.

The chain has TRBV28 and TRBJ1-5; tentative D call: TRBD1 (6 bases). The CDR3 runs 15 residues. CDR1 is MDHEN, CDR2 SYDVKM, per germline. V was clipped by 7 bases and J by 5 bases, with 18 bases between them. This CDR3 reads CASTPTGLGHQPQHF. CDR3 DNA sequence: TGTGCCAGCACCCCGACAGGACTGGGTCATCAGCCCCAGCATTTT.

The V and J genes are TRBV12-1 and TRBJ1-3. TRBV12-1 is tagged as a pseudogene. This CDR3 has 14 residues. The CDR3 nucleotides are TGTGCCAGCAGCTCCGTTCCCTTTGGAAACACCATATATTTT. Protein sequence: CASSSVPFGNTIYF.

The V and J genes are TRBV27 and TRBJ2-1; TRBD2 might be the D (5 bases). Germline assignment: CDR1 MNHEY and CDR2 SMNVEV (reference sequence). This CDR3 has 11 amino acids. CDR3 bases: TGTGTAACTTTAGAGCGGAGCGAGCAGTTCTTC. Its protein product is CVTLERSEQFF.

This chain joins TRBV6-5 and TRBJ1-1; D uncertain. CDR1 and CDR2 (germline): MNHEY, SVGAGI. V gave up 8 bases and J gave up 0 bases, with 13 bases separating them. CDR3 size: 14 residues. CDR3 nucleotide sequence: TGTGCCAGCGGCAAGGCAGGCTTGAACACTGAAGCTTTCTTT. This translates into CASGKAGLNTEAFF.

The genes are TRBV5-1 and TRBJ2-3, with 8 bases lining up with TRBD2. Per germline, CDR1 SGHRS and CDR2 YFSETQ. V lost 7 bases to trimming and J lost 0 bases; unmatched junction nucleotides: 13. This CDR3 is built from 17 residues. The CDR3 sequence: CASLPGDSGTSTDTQYF. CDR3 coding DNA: TGCGCCAGCCTACCCGGTGATAGCGGGACTAGCACAGATACGCAGTATTTT.

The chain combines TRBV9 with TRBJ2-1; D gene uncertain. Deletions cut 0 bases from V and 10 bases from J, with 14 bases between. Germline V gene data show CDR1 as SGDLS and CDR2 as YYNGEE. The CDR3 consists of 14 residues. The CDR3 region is CASSVEGQALEQFF. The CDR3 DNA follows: TGTGCCAGCAGCGTAGAAGGCCAGGCTCTGGAGCAGTTCTTC.

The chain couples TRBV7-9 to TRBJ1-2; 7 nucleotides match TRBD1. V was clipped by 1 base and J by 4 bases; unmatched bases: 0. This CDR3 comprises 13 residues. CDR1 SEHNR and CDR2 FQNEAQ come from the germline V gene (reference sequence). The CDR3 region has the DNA TGTGCCAGCAGCTTAGGGGACAGCTATGGCTACACCTTC. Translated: CASSLGDSYGYTF.

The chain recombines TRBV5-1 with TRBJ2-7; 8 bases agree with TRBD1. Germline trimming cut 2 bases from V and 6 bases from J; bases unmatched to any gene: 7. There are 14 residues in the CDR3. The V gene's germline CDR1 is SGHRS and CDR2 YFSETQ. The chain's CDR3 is CASSLPGQVGEQYF. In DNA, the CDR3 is TGCGCCAGCAGCTTACCGGGACAGGTTGGCGAGCAGTACTTC.

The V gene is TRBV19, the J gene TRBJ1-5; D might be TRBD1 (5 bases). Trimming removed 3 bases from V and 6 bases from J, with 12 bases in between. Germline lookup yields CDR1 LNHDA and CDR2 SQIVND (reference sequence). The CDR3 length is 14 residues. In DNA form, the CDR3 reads TGTGCCAGTAGTATGAAAGGGGTGGGTCAGCCCCAGCATTTT. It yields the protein CASSMKGVGQPQHF.

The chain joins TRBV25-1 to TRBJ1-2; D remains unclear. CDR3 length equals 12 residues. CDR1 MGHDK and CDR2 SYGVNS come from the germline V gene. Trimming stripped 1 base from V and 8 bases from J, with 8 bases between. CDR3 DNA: TGTGCCAGCAGTGAATGGACTACGGGCTACACCTTC. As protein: CASSEWTTGYTF.

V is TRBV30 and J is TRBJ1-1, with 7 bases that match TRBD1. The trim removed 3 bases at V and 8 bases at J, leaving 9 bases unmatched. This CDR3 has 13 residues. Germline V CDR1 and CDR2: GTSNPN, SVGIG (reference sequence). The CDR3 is CAWSARDRDEAFF. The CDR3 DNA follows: TGTGCCTGGAGCGCTAGGGACAGAGACGAAGCTTTCTTT.

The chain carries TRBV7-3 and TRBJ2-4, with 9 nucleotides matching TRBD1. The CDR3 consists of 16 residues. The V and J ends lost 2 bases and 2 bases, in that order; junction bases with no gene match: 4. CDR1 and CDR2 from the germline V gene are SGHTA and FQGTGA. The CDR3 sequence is CASSLGTGYTKNIQYF. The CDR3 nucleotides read TGTGCCAGCAGCTTAGGGACAGGGTATACCAAAAACATTCAGTACTTC.

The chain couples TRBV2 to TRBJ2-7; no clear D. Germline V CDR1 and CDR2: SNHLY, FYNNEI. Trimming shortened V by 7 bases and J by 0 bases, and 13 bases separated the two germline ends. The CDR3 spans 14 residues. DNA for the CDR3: TGTGCCAGCATGAGCCCAAACCCCTCCTACGAGCAGTACTTC. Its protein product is CASMSPNPSYEQYF.

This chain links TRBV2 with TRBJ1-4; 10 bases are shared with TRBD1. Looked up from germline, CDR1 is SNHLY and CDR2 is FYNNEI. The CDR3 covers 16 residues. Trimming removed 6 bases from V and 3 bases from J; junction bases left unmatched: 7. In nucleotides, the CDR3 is TGTGCCAGCAGGAAGACAGGGGGCACGGCTAATGAAAAACTGTTTTTT. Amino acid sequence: CASRKTGGTANEKLFF.

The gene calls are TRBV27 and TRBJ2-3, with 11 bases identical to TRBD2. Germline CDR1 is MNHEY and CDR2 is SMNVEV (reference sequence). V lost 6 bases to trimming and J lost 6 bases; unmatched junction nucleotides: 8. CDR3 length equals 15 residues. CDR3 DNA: TGTGCCAGCAGAGAACTAGCGGGAGCTTCGGATACGCAGTATTTT. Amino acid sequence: CASRELAGASDTQYF.

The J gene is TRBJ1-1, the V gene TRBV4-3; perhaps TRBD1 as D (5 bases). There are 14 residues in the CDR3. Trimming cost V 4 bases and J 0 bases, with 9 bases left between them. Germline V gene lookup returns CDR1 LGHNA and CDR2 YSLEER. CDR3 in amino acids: CASSLGGMNTEAFF. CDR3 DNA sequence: TGCGCCAGCAGCCTTGGGGGGATGAACACTGAAGCTTTCTTT.